This note documents a single T cell receptor beta chain sequence. Which antigen it targets is not known. No much larger clone is present one base from it, and per-base qualities are unavailable. This sample stems from a study of blood T cell repertoires in COVID-19 (dated by TCRdb to about 2020). For the wider study: Samples from collaborators originated in the United States, Italy and Spain and spanned both the acute and convalescent phases of COVID-19. The material from the prospective study consisted of cDNA or gDNA derived from T cells, B-cell-depleted T cells, or PBMCs. Deeply sampled blood TCRbeta repertoires from subjects exposed to, actively infected with, or recovered from COVID-19 were included in the dataset. The repertoires were released in a freely available public database meant as a resource for research on the immune response to SARS-CoV-2. The samples were drawn from two sources: the first 160 participants of the ongoing ImmuneRACE study, and 1,000 to 1,500 subjects contributed by 6 global collaborators. A de-identified subject ID, COVID-19 status, age in years and sex were almost always included in the sample metadata. Where available, HLA class I and class II types were obtained from metadata supplied by the sample provider rather than from assay-based typing.

In the prospective study, participants were roughly 18 to 100 years old, resided in 25 or so geographic areas of the United States, and were enrolled through a virtual design. In the prospective study, cohorts were assigned on the basis of participant-reported clinical history obtained from a screening survey and a study questionnaire. For ImmuneRACE Cohort 3, a participant was defined as recovered based on two consecutive negative NP/OP PCR tests, clearance by a healthcare professional, or resolution of symptoms. In the prospective study, whole blood, serum and a nasopharyngeal or oropharyngeal swab were collected from each participant by mobile phlebotomists. Prospective study participants could optionally give additional blood draws and questionnaires over an approximately two-month period. Before DNA extraction, blood samples from the prospective study were shipped at room temperature or frozen.

From cysteine to phenylalanine, the CDR3 is 17 amino acids long. The DNA shown is the 51-base CDR3, in frame from base 1. Reading the germline V gene (reference sequence) gives CDR1 SEHNR and CDR2 FQNEAQ. V and J are truncated by 5 bases and 7 bases respectively, leaving an intervening sequence of 24 bases. Findings and caveats that apply to the study as a whole: How much clinical and demographic metadata was included differed by source and by participant, and the metadata was provided uncurated.

The immunoSEQ Assay, a bias-controlled multiplex PCR, was used to amplify TCRbeta CDR3 regions from genomic DNA. From the authors' description of their analysis: The number of nucleated cells in each sample was estimated by amplification of reference gene primers within the assay. To quantify the absolute abundance of each unique TCRbeta CDR3 rearrangement, sequence reads were collapsed and filtered. For each sample, productive Simpson clonality was calculated as the square root of Simpson's diversity index across productive rearrangements. TCRdb mirrors the immuneACCESS table, restricted to in-frame sequences. Some clones are absent from its copies; in checked studies, under half trace to an unresolved V gene, and the reason for the others is unknown. V, J and clone size are those of that table, while D and trimming were read from the DNA. The sample records roughly 340,000 clones, 80% to 90% of which are singletons. In total, the top ten clones hold 0.9% to 1.1% of the sample.

This clonotype was obtained from a man aged 18 to 29 who had recovered from COVID-19. The V and J genes are TRBV7-9 and TRBJ2-1, with a tentative D gene TRBD2 over 5 matching bases. Sequences were obtained from PBMCs or T cells enriched from blood (not recorded which). Here the CDR3 is given as CASSPRFKGEVVNEQFF. The base sequence is TGTGCCAGCAGCCCCCGATTCAAGGGAGAGGTCGTGAATGAGCAGTTCTTC.